This T cell receptor (beta chain) was sequenced for a study of stem cell transplantation in POMP-related autoinflammatory disease. Study background: CD8+ T cells were low and CD4+ cells naive-skewed before transplant. After transplant, neutrophils and platelets showed 100% graft donor chimerism through one year.

Trimming cost V 2 bases and J 6 bases, with 17 bases left between them. Germline-derived CDR1 and CDR2 are MDHEN and SYDVKM. The CDR3 contains 15 residues. This table comes from immunoSEQ multiplex PCR, and its TCRdb copy is limited to in-frame clones, with some not included. Among roughly 68,000 clones, roughly 90% were seen once, and the ten largest hold 0.55% to 0.85%. The rearrangement links TRBV28 to TRBJ2-7; perhaps TRBD1 as D (5 bases). This TCR was sampled from a human patient with POMP-related autoinflammation and immune dysregulation (PRAID). Some T cells may be the graft donor's. The sequenced sample was CD4+ T cells from PBMCs, obtained after stem cell transplantation. As DNA, the CDR3 is TGTGCCAGCAGTTTAGCCCGGACCCCCCAGGGCGAGCAGTACGTC. It is translated as CASSLARTPQGEQYV.